This T cell receptor beta chain emerged from a study of long-term antiretroviral therapy in people with HIV. Study-wide results and caveats: Dominating the repertoire at all time points were the clones that expanded before ART. ART preceded a rise in diversity that nonetheless stayed lower than in transplant donor controls. Blood dating 2004 to 2017 may reflect older ART regimens.

This CDR3 region has 18 residues. CDR1 is MDHEN, CDR2 SYDVKM, per germline. Losses at the gene ends were 6 bases for V and 4 bases for J; bases not matched to a gene: 14. Turning to this clone: Antigen specificity is unknown.

The assay used was immunoSEQ (version v3.0), run at survey level. Roughly 35,000-50,000 T-cell genomes per sample were the sequencing target. The repertoire was sequenced with immunoSEQ multiplex PCR; TCRdb's copy has only in-frame clones and lacks some. The sample records 30,000 to 35,000 clones, 65% to 85% being singletons. The sequence derives from a man aged 50-59 years with HIV. V usage is TRBV28 and J usage is TRBJ2-7; TRBD2 matches 14 bases. The specimen comprised unsorted PBMCs, sampled 3 years after starting antiretroviral therapy. DNA for the CDR3: TGTGCCAGCAGCTTAAGGGGACTAGCGGGAGATACGACTTACGAGCAGTACTTC. Translated: CASSLRGLAGDTTYEQYF.